The 30 T cell receptor beta chains below come from one sample, sequenced in a study of T cells in Graves' hyperthyroidism and ophthalmopathy. Amplified regions were TCR beta CDR3 sequences from RNA transcripts. HTBI primers were employed in a first-round RT-PCR of the TCR CDR3. TCRdb redid the calling of the multiplex PCR reads with MiXCR, one entry per CDR3 protein. Of some 500,000 distinct CDR3 sequences listed, more than 15% are singletons. Material for sequencing was blood. All receptors derive from a woman between 25 and 40 years old with Graves' ophthalmopathy.

At least ten counts were recorded for this clonotype. The chain employs TRBV5-5 and TRBJ2-7, with a tentative D call TRBD2 (7 bases). Germline CDR1 is SGHKS and CDR2 is YYEKEE (reference sequence). The CDR3 consists of 15 residues. Between the trimmed V and J ends, which lost 5 bases and 7 bases, there was a span of 22 bases. The CDR3: CASRGGGVPLEEQYF. Written as DNA, the CDR3 is TGTGCCAGCAGAGGGGGGGGAGTCCCTTTAGAAGAGCAGTACTTC.

The rearrangement joins TRBV11-3 to TRBJ2-1, with 12 bases aligning to TRBD2. Germline V lookup: CDR1 SGHNT, CDR2 YENEEA. The length of the CDR3 is 18 residues. The ends lost 1 base at V and 0 bases at J; junction bases unmatched: 4. In nucleotides, the CDR3 is TGTGCCAGCAGCTTAGGGACTAGCGGGATGGGCTCCTACAATGAGCAGTTCTTC. It encodes CASSLGTSGMGSYNEQFF.

The chain employs TRBV5-1 and TRBJ2-6; 7 nucleotides match TRBD2. After removal of 2 bases from V and 0 bases from J, the junction contained 2 bases not matched to a gene. Germline values: CDR1 SGHRS, CDR2 YFSETQ. The CDR3 loop spans 16 amino acids. The CDR3 nucleotides read TGCGCCAGCAGCTTCAGCGGGGTCTCTGGGGCCAACGTCCTGACTTTC. Its translation: CASSFSGVSGANVLTF.

The V and J genes are TRBV7-9 and TRBJ2-2; D is unclear. V lost 3 bases and J lost 4, with 6 bases in between. The CDR3 runs 13 residues. Germline loops: CDR1 SEHNR, CDR2 FQNEAQ (reference sequence). The CDR3 is CASSFLSTGELFF. Here the CDR3 DNA reads TGTGCCAGCAGCTTTCTCAGCACCGGGGAGCTGTTTTTT.

About this clonotype: This may stem from a read error, because a much larger clone lies one nucleotide away. The chain has TRBV6-2 or TRBV6-3 and TRBJ2-1; D uncertain. This CDR3 region has 16 residues. Germline-derived CDR1 and CDR2 are MNHEY and SVGEGT. In DNA form, the CDR3 reads TGTGCCAGCAGCCCGACGTTACCGCGCTCCTACAATGAGCAGCTCTTC. It yields the protein CASSPTLPRSYNEQLF.

This clonotype has at least ten counts. The chain has TRBV7-6 and TRBJ2-7; 8 bases are a match to TRBD1. The CDR3 length is 15 residues. V gave up 3 bases and J gave up 3 bases; unmatched junction bases: 7. Germline V gene sequence: CDR1 SGHVS, CDR2 FNYEAQ. The CDR3 DNA reads as TGTGCCAGCAGCTTTACCGGGACAGGAAGCTACGAGCAGTACTTC. The encoded protein is CASSFTGTGSYEQYF.

The V and J genes are TRBV20-1 and TRBJ2-7, with no clear D. V gave up 1 base and J gave up 6 bases, with 16 bases separating them. The CDR3 is made up of 14 amino acids. Germline V lookup: CDR1 DFQATT, CDR2 SNEGSKA (reference sequence). The CDR3 loop reads CSARAPLVTGEQYF. The CDR3 nucleotides are TGCAGTGCTAGAGCACCTCTGGTGACGGGCGAGCAGTACTTC.

The chain recombines TRBV5-6 with TRBJ1-2, with D hard to call. Trimming shortened V by 4 bases and J by 8 bases, and 12 bases separated the two germline ends. The CDR3 extends over 12 amino acids. Germline V gene sequence: CDR1 SGHDT, CDR2 YYEEEE. DNA of the CDR3: TGTGCCAGCAGCCTTCCGACTGGAGGCTACACCTTC. Translation gives CASSLPTGGYTF.

This clonotype was detected only a few times. The chain uses TRBV19 and TRBJ2-1; TRBD2 agrees at 11 bases. The trim removed 4 bases at V and 7 bases at J, leaving 6 bases unmatched. The CDR3 totals 15 residues. Germline V gives CDR1 LNHDA, CDR2 SQIVND (reference sequence). CDR3 residues: CASSTHRLAGNEQFF. CDR3 nucleotides: TGTGCCAGTAGTACCCACCGACTAGCGGGAAATGAGCAGTTCTTC.

The sample holds many counts of this clonotype. V usage is TRBV20-1 and J usage is TRBJ1-2, with TRBD1 as a possible D gene (5 bases). This CDR3 is 12 amino acids long. Germline assignment: CDR1 DFQATT and CDR2 SNEGSKA (reference sequence). V gave up 3 bases and J gave up 4 bases, with 9 bases separating them. The CDR3 sequence is CSASSDSYGYTF. CDR3 nucleotides: TGCAGTGCTAGTTCCGACAGCTATGGCTACACCTTC.

This clonotype was observed many times. The rearrangement links TRBV5-1 to TRBJ2-7, with D possibly matching TRBD2 (5 bases). Deletions cut 9 bases from V and 4 bases from J, with 26 bases between. This CDR3 has 16 amino acids. Germline V gene lookup returns CDR1 SGHRS and CDR2 YFSETQ. The CDR3 loop is CANARRWRWRRYEQYF. In DNA, the CDR3 is TGCGCCAACGCTAGAAGGTGGAGGTGGCGAAGGTACGAGCAGTACTTC. Complete variable domain (other parts from reference TRBV5-1 and TRBJ2-7): KAGVTQTPRYLIKTRGQQVTLSCSPISGHRSVSWYQQTPGQGLQFLFEYFSETQRNKGNFPGRFSGRQFSNSRSEMNVSTLELGDSALYLCANARRWRWRRYEQYFGPGTRLTVT.

This clonotype was detected many times. The CDR3 spells CASSDSWSYEQYF. CDR3 in DNA: TGTGCCAGCAGTGATTCATGGTCCTACGAGCAGTACTTC. The J gene is TRBJ2-7, the V gene TRBV2, with no clear D. This CDR3 has 13 residues. CDR1 is SNHLY and CDR2 is FYNNEI in the germline V gene. V was pared by 3 bases and J by 1 base, with 7 bases between.

The chain has TRBV10-2 and TRBJ2-2; D is unresolved. Looked up from germline, CDR1 is WSHSY and CDR2 is SAAADI. V gave up 8 bases and J gave up 6 bases, with 16 bases separating them. The CDR3 length is 14 residues. The CDR3 is CASSSPRRAGELFF. In nucleotides, the CDR3 is TGCGCCAGCTCATCCCCACGAAGAGCCGGGGAGCTGTTTTTT.

The chain uses TRBV19 and TRBJ1-5; D is unclear. Between the trimmed V and J ends, which lost 3 bases and 4 bases, there was a span of 13 bases. There are 15 residues in the CDR3. Germline values: CDR1 LNHDA, CDR2 SQIVND (reference sequence). Written as DNA, the CDR3 is TGTGCCAGTAGTATTAAGGGCCCGGGAAATCAGCCCCAGCATTTT. It encodes CASSIKGPGNQPQHF.

The rearrangement joins TRBV7-2 to TRBJ1-4; D is unresolved. V was cut by 2 bases and J by 6 bases, with 13 bases left in between. CDR1 and CDR2 from the germline V gene are SGHTA and FQGNSA. The CDR3 is 15 residues long. CDR3 bases: TGTGCCAGCAGCTTATACCTTGCTGCGGATGAAAAACTGTTTTTT. Translation gives CASSLYLAADEKLFF.

CDR3 in amino acids: CASSLEGTSGRVDTQYF. CDR3 nucleotides: TGCGCCAGCAGCTTGGAGGGCACTAGCGGGAGGGTAGATACGCAGTATTTT. V usage is TRBV5-1 and J usage is TRBJ2-3, with 13 nucleotides matching TRBD2. The ends lost 0 bases at V and 5 bases at J; junction bases unmatched: 6. This CDR3 has 17 amino acids. The germline V gene encodes CDR1 SGHRS and CDR2 YFSETQ. The full variable domain, its missing parts supplied by reference TRBV5-1 and TRBJ2-3, is KAGVTQTPRYLIKTRGQQVTLSCSPISGHRSVSWYQQTPGQGLQFLFEYFSETQRNKGNFPGRFSGRQFSNSRSEMNVSTLELGDSALYLCASSLEGTSGRVDTQYFGPGTRLTVL.

This clonotype came up many times. The rearrangement uses TRBV12-3 or TRBV12-4 and TRBJ2-3; D not certain. The V gene lost 6 bases and the J gene lost 5 bases, with 9 bases spanning the gap. This CDR3 is 12 amino acids long. This CDR3 is CASSVDRDTQYF. In DNA form, the CDR3 reads TGTGCCAGCAGCGTGGATCGAGATACGCAGTATTTT.

This chain uses TRBV25-1 with TRBJ2-7, with D uncertain. Trimming took off 1 base at V and 6 bases at J, with 10 bases between the two ends. This CDR3 region has 13 residues. From germline, CDR1 is MGHDK and CDR2 SYGVNS. The CDR3 DNA sequence: TGTGCCAGCAGTGAATGGTCGGGCCTCGAGCAGTACTTC. It translates to CASSEWSGLEQYF.

The chain is built from TRBV19 and TRBJ2-1; TRBD2 matches at 10 bases. V was clipped by 5 bases and J by 3 bases; unmatched bases: 22. The CDR3 is 21 residues long. In germline, CDR1 is LNHDA, CDR2 SQIVND (reference sequence). Here the CDR3 DNA reads TGTGCCAGTAGTTTAACGCCTCTTACTAGCGGGAAGGGTGAAGGCTACAATGAGCAGTTCTTC. Translation: CASSLTPLTSGKGEGYNEQFF.

This clonotype was picked up a small number of times. V is TRBV2 and J is TRBJ2-2, with 10 bases identical to TRBD2. CDR1 is SNHLY and CDR2 is FYNNEI in the germline V gene. The V gene end was trimmed by 5 bases and the J gene end by 5 bases; junction bases not matched to a gene: 2. This CDR3 is 14 amino acids long. The CDR3 protein is CASSQTSGTGELFF. The CDR3 region has the DNA TGTGCCAGCAGTCAGACTAGCGGGACCGGGGAGCTGTTTTTT.

The J gene is TRBJ2-1, the V gene TRBV28; D may be TRBD1 (5 bases). CDR3 length: 11 residues. Per the germline V gene, CDR1 is MDHEN and CDR2 is SYDVKM. V shed 6 bases and J shed 10 bases, with 10 bases lying between them. The CDR3 loop reads CASSRYREQFF. The CDR3 DNA reads TGTGCCAGCAGCAGATACAGGGAGCAGTTCTTC.

The sample holds many counts of this clonotype. The chain has TRBV7-8 and TRBJ2-1; D is perhaps TRBD2 (6 bases). Germline V gives CDR1 SGHVS, CDR2 FQNEAQ. Trimming took off 5 bases at V and 3 bases at J, with 23 bases between the two ends. The CDR3 covers 18 residues. The CDR3 loop reads CASSPETVRGNHYNEQFF. The CDR3 DNA sequence: TGTGCCAGCAGCCCCGAAACGGTCCGGGGGAATCACTACAATGAGCAGTTCTTC.

V and J are TRBV7-8 and TRBJ1-6; tentative D call: TRBD1 (6 bases). From germline, CDR1 is SGHVS and CDR2 FQNEAQ. Trimming removed 4 bases at V and 5 bases at J, with 9 bases between. The CDR3 extends over 14 amino acids. The CDR3 here is CASSSPGDNSPLHF. The CDR3, as DNA: TGTGCCAGCAGCTCCCCAGGGGATAATTCACCCCTCCACTTT.

Many counts were recorded for this clonotype. The gene calls are TRBV18 and TRBJ2-5, with 9 bases matching TRBD2. The CDR3 is made up of 14 amino acids. V gave up 5 bases and J gave up 3 bases; unmatched junction bases: 4. Per germline, CDR1 KGHSH and CDR2 LQKENI. The CDR3 nucleotides read TGTGCCAGCTCATCCCGACTAGCGGAAGAGACCCAGTACTTC. Translation: CASSSRLAEETQYF.

This clonotype was recorded at least ten times. The rearrangement joins TRBV11-3 to TRBJ2-1; 11 bases match TRBD2. CDR1 is SGHNT and CDR2 is YENEEA in the germline V gene. CDR3 length equals 17 residues. V shed 1 base, J shed 7 bases, and the junction held 9 bases outside the gene matches. This CDR3 is CASSLGALAGVENEQFF. In nucleotides, the CDR3 is TGTGCCAGCAGCTTAGGCGCACTAGCGGGAGTAGAGAATGAGCAGTTCTTC. The full variable domain, in which reference TRBV11-3 and TRBJ2-1 provide the parts outside the CDR3, is EAGVVQSPRYKIIEKKQPVAFWCNPISGHNTLYWYLQNLGQGPELLIRYENEEAVDDSQLPKDRFSAERLKGVDSTLKIQPAELGDSAVYLCASSLGALAGVENEQFFGPGTRLTVL.

The rearrangement uses TRBV27 and TRBJ1-6; unclear D gene. Germline CDR1 and CDR2: MNHEY and SMNVEV (reference sequence). This CDR3 contains 15 residues. V was clipped by 3 bases and J by 0 bases, with 6 bases between them. CDR3 residues: CASSLRASYNSPLHF. The CDR3, as DNA: TGTGCCAGCAGTTTGAGGGCCTCCTATAATTCACCCCTCCACTTT.

This clonotype came up a few times. The J gene is TRBJ1-6, the V gene TRBV20-1; D gene uncertain. CDR3 length equals 12 residues. V was shortened by 3 bases and J by 7 bases, with 7 bases between the two germline ends. Germline CDR1 is DFQATT and CDR2 is SNEGSKA (reference sequence). This chain's CDR3 is CSASERNSPLHF. In DNA form, the CDR3 reads TGCAGTGCTAGCGAGAGGAATTCACCCCTCCACTTT.

The table lists this clonotype with many counts. The rearrangement uses TRBV5-4 and TRBJ1-2; D unresolved. The CDR3 runs to 15 residues. The germline V gene encodes CDR1 SGHNT and CDR2 YYREEE (reference sequence). V was pared by 4 bases and J by 7 bases, with 20 bases between. DNA of the CDR3: TGTGCCAGCAGCGTCCGGGATCGGGTCGACCCTGGCTACACCTTC. Translating it yields CASSVRDRVDPGYTF.

This clonotype was recorded at least ten times. The rearrangement joins TRBV12-3 or TRBV12-4 to TRBJ2-2, with no clear D. The CDR3 spans 14 residues. The V end was cut by 3 bases, the J end by 4 bases, with 9 bases between. The CDR3 loop reads CASSFAQSTGELFF. CDR3 in DNA: TGTGCCAGCAGTTTTGCCCAGAGCACCGGGGAGCTGTTTTTT.

This clonotype was observed a handful of times. V and J are TRBV4-2 and TRBJ2-7; D not certain. The V end lost 0 bases, the J end lost 5 bases, and 8 bases lay between the germline ends. There are 13 residues in the CDR3. Germline lookup yields CDR1 LGHNA and CDR2 YNFKEQ. CDR3 in amino acids: CASSQDGGNEQYF. DNA for the CDR3: TGTGCCAGCAGCCAAGATGGTGGTAACGAGCAGTACTTC.